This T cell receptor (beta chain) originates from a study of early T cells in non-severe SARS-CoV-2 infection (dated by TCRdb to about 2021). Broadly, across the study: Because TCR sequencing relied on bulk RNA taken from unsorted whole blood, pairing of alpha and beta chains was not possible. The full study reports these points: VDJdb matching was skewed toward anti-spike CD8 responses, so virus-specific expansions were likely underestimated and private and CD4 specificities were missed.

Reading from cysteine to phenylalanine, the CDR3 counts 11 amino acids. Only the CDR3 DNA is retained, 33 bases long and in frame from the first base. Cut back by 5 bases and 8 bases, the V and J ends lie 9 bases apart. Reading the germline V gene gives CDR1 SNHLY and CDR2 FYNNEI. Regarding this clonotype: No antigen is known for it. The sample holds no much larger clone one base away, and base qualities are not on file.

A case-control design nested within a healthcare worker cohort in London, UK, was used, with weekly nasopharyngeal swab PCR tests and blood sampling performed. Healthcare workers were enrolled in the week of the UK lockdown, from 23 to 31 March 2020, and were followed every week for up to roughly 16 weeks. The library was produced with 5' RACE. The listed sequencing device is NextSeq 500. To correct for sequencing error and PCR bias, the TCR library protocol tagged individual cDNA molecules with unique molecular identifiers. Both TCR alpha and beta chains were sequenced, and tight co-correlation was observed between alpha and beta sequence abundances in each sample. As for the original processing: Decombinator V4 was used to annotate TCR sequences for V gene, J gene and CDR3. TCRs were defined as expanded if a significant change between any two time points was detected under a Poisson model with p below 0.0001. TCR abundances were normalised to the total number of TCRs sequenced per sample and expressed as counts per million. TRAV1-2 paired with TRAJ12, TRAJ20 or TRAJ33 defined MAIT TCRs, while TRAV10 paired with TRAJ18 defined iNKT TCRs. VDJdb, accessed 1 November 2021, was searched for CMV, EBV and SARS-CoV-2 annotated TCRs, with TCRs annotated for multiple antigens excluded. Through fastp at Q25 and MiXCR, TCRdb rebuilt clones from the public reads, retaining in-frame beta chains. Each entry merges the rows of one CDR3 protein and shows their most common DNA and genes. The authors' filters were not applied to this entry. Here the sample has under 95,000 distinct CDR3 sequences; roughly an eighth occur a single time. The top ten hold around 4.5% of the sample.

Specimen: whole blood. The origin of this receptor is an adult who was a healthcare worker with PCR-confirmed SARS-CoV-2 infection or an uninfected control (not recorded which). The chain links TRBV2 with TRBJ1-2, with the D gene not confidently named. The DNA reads TGTGCCAGCAGTCGGTGGCGGGGCTACACCTTC. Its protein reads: CASSRWRGYTF.